This T cell receptor beta chain appears in the sequencing data of a study of cytomegalovirus exposure and HLA in healthy donors. Broader study findings: Whilst most TCR sequences proved rare, a subset of public TCRs occurred across many donors. Sequencing depth across donors, presence/absence analyses assumed, was roughly uniform.

V was clipped by 3 bases and J by 6 bases; unmatched bases: 7. The CDR3 consists of 15 residues. Germline V gives CDR1 SGHTA, CDR2 FQGNSA. Primers for the PCR totalled 60 Vbeta and 13 Jbeta. The data were produced by immunoSEQ multiplex PCR, yet TCRdb's version contains in-frame clones alone and is incomplete. In the table there are more than 110,000 clones, 65% to 80% of which are singletons. Concerning this clone itself: Its antigen is unidentified.

The V gene is TRBV7-2, the J gene TRBJ1-5, with 8 nucleotides matching TRBD1. The TCR sequence derives from a man between 25 and 39 years old in good health and CMV-seronegative. Sequencing input: PBMCs. The CDR3 DNA follows: TGTGCCAGCAGCTTGGAACCAACAGGGGGTCAGCCCCAGCATTTT. Translating gives CASSLEPTGGQPQHF.